The 25 T cell receptor beta chains below come from one sample, sequenced in a study of T cell clusters in autoimmune cytopenias. TRB rearrangements were amplified by touch-down multiplex PCR with mixed TRB-A/B primers. Following a re-call of the multiplex PCR reads, TCRdb has one entry per CDR3 protein and lacks DNA. Its listing shows 2,500 to 3,000 distinct CDR3 sequences. TRB amplification used approximately 270 ng of peripheral blood genomic DNA. The source material was peripheral blood. These TCRs come from a human donor with an autoimmune cytopenia or autoimmune hepatitis (not recorded which).

This clonotype counts as medium-sized by frequency. The chain links TRBV6-2 or TRBV6-3 to TRBJ2-1; TCRdb reports TRBD1, a call that lacks DNA to check it against. Germline CDR1 MNHEY, CDR2 SVGEGT. CDR3 size: 15 residues. The CDR3 sequence: CASSYPQEGAVEQFF.

V gene TRBV20-1 combines with J gene TRBJ2-2; the TCRdb call, TRBD1, lacks DNA for checking. CDR1 and CDR2 from the germline V gene are DFQATT and SNEGSKA (reference sequence). The CDR3 is made up of 16 amino acids. The CDR3 here is CSATRRGWQNTGELFF.

The rearrangement links TRBV12-3 or TRBV12-4 to TRBJ1-6; there is no DNA to check the TCRdb D call of TRBD1. The CDR3 contains 14 residues. The CDR3 here is CASSLGRDNSPLHF.

The V gene is TRBV6-5, the J gene TRBJ2-7; TCRdb names TRBD1, which stays unverified in the absence of DNA. In germline, CDR1 is MNHEY, CDR2 SVGAGI. CDR3 length equals 15 residues. CDR3 sequence: CASSTGTGDKYEQYF.

According to its frequency, this clonotype is medium-sized. The chain is built from TRBV6-2 or TRBV6-3 and TRBJ1-2; with no DNA, the TCRdb D assignment of TRBD1 cannot be verified. The CDR3 contains 14 residues. Germline assignment: CDR1 MNHEY and CDR2 SVGEGT. The CDR3 loop is CASSYSNPARGYTF.

This chain uses TRBV7-2 with TRBJ1-1; TCRdb reports TRBD1, a call that lacks DNA to check it against. The length of the CDR3 is 17 residues. Germline V gene lookup returns CDR1 SGHTA and CDR2 FQGNSA. This chain's CDR3 is CASSLNIFVGADTEAFF.

This chain connects TRBV7-2 to TRBJ1-2; TCRdb gives TRBD1 as the D gene, but with no DNA this cannot be confirmed. This CDR3 comprises 15 residues. The germline V gene encodes CDR1 SGHTA and CDR2 FQGNSA. The CDR3 sequence: CASSPGTGGVYGYTF.

Its frequency marks this clonotype as medium-sized. V is TRBV30 and J is TRBJ2-5; no DNA is available, so the TRBD2 call from TCRdb remains unchecked. The CDR3 has 15 amino acids. The germline V gene has CDR1 GTSNPN and CDR2 SVGIG (reference sequence). The CDR3 loop reads CAWSVGGGGKETQYF.

The gene calls are TRBV5-1 and TRBJ1-1. From germline, CDR1 is SGHRS and CDR2 YFSETQ. CDR3 length: 13 residues. The CDR3 is CASSLGANTEAFF.

This clonotype shows up as medium-sized (0.01 to 0.1%) by frequency. V and J are TRBV27 and TRBJ2-7; absent DNA, TCRdb's TRBD1 call cannot be checked. Germline values: CDR1 MNHEY, CDR2 SMNVEV (reference sequence). This CDR3 spans 14 amino acids. The CDR3 reads CASGRQGLVDEQYF.

Its frequency marks this clonotype as medium-sized (0.01 to 0.1%). V is TRBV6-5 and J is TRBJ1-1; TCRdb gives TRBD1 as the D gene, but with no DNA this cannot be confirmed. Germline values: CDR1 MNHEY, CDR2 SVGAGI. The CDR3 has 14 residues. CDR3 protein: CASSYSAGGTEAFF.

This clonotype ranks as medium-sized (0.01 to 0.1%) in terms of frequency. V gene TRBV7-2 combines with J gene TRBJ2-3; TCRdb calls TRBD1, which cannot be checked without DNA. Per germline, CDR1 SGHTA and CDR2 FQGNSA. The CDR3 runs 16 residues. CDR3 residues: CASSPRLRGATDTQYF.

This clonotype counts as medium-sized by frequency. CDR3 sequence reads: CASSPTRDRGNTIYF. This sequence joins TRBV6-1 and TRBJ1-3; TCRdb's D gene call, TRBD1, goes unchecked for lack of DNA. The CDR3 has 15 residues. The germline gives CDR1 MNHNS, CDR2 SASEGT.

The chain uses TRBV7-2 and TRBJ1-2. The CDR3 extends over 14 amino acids. From germline, CDR1 is SGHTA and CDR2 FQGNSA. The CDR3 sequence is CASSLGLTADGYTF.

V gene TRBV20-1 combines with J gene TRBJ1-2; the TCRdb call, TRBD1, lacks DNA for checking. The CDR3 spans 11 residues. CDR1 and CDR2 (germline): DFQATT, SNEGSKA (reference sequence). The CDR3 here is CSSTQGGGYTF.

Measured by frequency, this clonotype is medium-sized (0.01 to 0.1%). The rearrangement joins TRBV5-1 to TRBJ1-2; TCRdb designates TRBD1, a call that cannot be tested without DNA. The CDR3 covers 14 residues. Per the germline V gene, CDR1 is SGHRS and CDR2 is YFSETQ. CDR3 region: CASSLDRQGGGYTF. The full variable domain, completed using reference TRBV5-1 and TRBJ1-2, is KAGVTQTPRYLIKTRGQQVTLSCSPISGHRSVSWYQQTPGQGLQFLFEYFSETQRNKGNFPGRFSGRQFSNSRSEMNVSTLELGDSALYLCASSLDRQGGGYTFGSGTRLTVV.

Frequency places this clonotype as large (0.1 to 1%). The gene calls are TRBV29-1 and TRBJ2-2; the D call from TCRdb, TRBD1, cannot be confirmed without DNA. This CDR3 is built from 14 residues. CDR1 SQVTM and CDR2 ANQGSEA come from the germline V gene. This chain's CDR3 is CSVGGGHLSGELFF.

Measured by frequency, this clonotype is medium-sized. The V gene is TRBV19, the J gene TRBJ1-1. The CDR3 covers 11 residues. Germline CDR1 is LNHDA and CDR2 is SQIVND (reference sequence). The CDR3 loop is CASRGFEGAFF.

The chain joins TRBV12-5 to TRBJ2-1; TCRdb's assignment of TRBD1 cannot be checked, as there is no DNA. Looked up from germline, CDR1 is LGHNT and CDR2 is FRNRAP. The CDR3 has 14 amino acids. CDR3 in amino acids: CASGFEGAYNEQFF. Drawing the rest from reference TRBV12-5 and TRBJ2-1, the complete variable domain is DARVTQTPRHKVTEMGQEVTMRCQPILGHNTVFWYRQTMMQGLELLAYFRNRAPLDDSGMPKDRFSAEMPDATLATLKIQPSEPRDSAVYFCASGFEGAYNEQFFGPGTRLTVL.

Frequency places this clonotype as medium-sized. This chain uses TRBV27 with TRBJ1-1. The CDR3 length is 13 residues. CDR1 and CDR2 from the germline V gene are MNHEY and SMNVEV (reference sequence). CDR3 in amino acids: CASSFVGNTEAFF.

This clonotype is medium-sized by frequency. V gene TRBV7-9 combines with J gene TRBJ2-3; TCRdb designates TRBD1, a call that cannot be tested without DNA. Looked up from germline, CDR1 is SEHNR and CDR2 is FQNEAQ (reference sequence). CDR3 length: 13 amino acids. The CDR3 loop reads CASSPGGTDTQYF.

This clonotype is identified as medium-sized (0.01 to 0.1%) from frequency. The V call is TRBV4-1, the J call TRBJ2-7; without DNA, the TCRdb call of TRBD2 cannot be checked. From germline, CDR1 is MGHRA and CDR2 YSYEKL. The CDR3 is 15 residues long. The CDR3 loop is CASSQEELARVEQYF.

The gene calls are TRBV4-1 and TRBJ2-7. This CDR3 is 12 amino acids long. In germline, CDR1 is MGHRA, CDR2 YSYEKL. The CDR3 protein is CASSQGSYEQYF.

V gene TRBV7-2 combines with J gene TRBJ1-5; TCRdb names TRBD1, which stays unverified in the absence of DNA. Germline-derived CDR1 and CDR2 are SGHTA and FQGNSA. This CDR3 has 15 amino acids. The CDR3 reads CASSLTGVSNQPQHF. Together with reference TRBV7-2 and TRBJ1-5, the CDR3 gives the full variable domain: GAGVSQSPSNKVTEKGKDVELRCDPISGHTALYWYRQSLGQGLEFLIYFQGNSAPDKSGLPSDRFSAERTGGSVSTLTIQRTQQEDSAVYLCASSLTGVSNQPQHFGDGTRLSIL.

This sequence joins TRBV6-5 and TRBJ1-6. Germline lookup yields CDR1 MNHEY and CDR2 SVGAGI. This CDR3 has 11 residues. CDR3 region: CASRPYSPLHF.